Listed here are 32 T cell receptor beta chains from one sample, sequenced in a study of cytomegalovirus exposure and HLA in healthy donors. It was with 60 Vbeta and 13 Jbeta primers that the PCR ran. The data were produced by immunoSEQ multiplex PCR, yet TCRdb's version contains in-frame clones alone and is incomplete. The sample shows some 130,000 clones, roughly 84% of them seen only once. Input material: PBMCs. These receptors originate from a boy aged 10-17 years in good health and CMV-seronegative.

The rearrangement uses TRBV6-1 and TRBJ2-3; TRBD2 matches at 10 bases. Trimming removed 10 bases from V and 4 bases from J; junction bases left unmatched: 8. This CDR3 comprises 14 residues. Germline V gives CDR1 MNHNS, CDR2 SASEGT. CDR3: CATLSGGVADTQYF. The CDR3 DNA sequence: TGTGCCACCCTAAGCGGGGGGGTTGCAGATACGCAGTATTTT.

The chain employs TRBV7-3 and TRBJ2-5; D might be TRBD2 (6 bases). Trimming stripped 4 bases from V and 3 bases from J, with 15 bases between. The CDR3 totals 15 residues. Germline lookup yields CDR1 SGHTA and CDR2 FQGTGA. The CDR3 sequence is CASSSSGRAEETQYF. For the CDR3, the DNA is TGTGCCAGCAGCTCCAGCGGGCGGGCAGAAGAGACCCAGTACTTC.

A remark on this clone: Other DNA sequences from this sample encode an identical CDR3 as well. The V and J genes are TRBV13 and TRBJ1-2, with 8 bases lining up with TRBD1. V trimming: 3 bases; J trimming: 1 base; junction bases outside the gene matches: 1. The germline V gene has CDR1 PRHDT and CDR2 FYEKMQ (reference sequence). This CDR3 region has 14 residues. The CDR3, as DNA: TGTGCCAGCAGCTTGGGGACAGGTAACTATGGCTACACCTTC. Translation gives CASSLGTGNYGYTF.

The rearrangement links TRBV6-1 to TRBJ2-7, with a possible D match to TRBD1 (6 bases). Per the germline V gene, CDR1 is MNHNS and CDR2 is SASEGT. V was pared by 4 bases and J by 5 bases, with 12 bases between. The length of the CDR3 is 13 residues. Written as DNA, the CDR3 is TGTGCCAGCAGTGTGGGACACGCCGACGAGCAGTACTTC. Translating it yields CASSVGHADEQYF.

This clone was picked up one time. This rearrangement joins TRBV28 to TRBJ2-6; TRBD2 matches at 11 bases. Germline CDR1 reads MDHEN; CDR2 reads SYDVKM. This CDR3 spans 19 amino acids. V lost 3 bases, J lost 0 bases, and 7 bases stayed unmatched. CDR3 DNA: TGTGCCAGCAGTTTTACAGGGGGACTAGCGGACTCTGGGGCCAACGTCCTGACTTTC. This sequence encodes CASSFTGGLADSGANVLTF.

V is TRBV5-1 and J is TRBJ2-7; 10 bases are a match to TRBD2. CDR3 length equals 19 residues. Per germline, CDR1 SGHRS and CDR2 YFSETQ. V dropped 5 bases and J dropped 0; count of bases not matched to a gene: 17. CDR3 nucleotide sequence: TGCGCCAGCAGACCTGACGTTTCTAGCGGGGGATGGAGCTCCTACGAGCAGTACTTC. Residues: CASRPDVSSGGWSSYEQYF.

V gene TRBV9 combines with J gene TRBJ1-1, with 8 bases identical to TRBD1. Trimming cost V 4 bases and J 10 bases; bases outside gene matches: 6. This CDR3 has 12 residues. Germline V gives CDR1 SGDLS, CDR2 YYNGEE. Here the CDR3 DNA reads TGTGCCAGCAGCAGCCGACAGGGGCGAGCTTTCTTT. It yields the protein CASSSRQGRAFF.

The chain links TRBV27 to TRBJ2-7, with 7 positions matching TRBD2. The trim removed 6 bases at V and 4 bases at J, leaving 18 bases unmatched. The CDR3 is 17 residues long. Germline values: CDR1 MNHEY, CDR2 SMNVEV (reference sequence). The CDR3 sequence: CASSLENGAGVVYEQYF. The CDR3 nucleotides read TGTGCCAGCAGCCTCGAGAACGGGGCGGGAGTGGTGTACGAGCAGTACTTC.

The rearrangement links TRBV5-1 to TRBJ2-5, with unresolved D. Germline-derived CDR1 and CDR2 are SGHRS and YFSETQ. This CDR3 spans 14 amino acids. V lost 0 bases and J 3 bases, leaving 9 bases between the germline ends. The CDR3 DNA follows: TGCGCCAGCAGCTTGGAGGTCAGCGAAGAGACCCAGTACTTC. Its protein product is CASSLEVSEETQYF.

CDR3 nucleotide sequence: TGTGCCAGCAGTGCGTTCGCAGGATCTGGCTACACCTTC. Amino acid sequence: CASSAFAGSGYTF. The J gene is TRBJ1-2, the V gene TRBV6-4, with unresolved D. Germline V gene data show CDR1 as MRHNA and CDR2 as SNTAGT. Trimming took 4 bases from V and 7 from J, leaving 13 bases between them. The CDR3 contains 13 residues.

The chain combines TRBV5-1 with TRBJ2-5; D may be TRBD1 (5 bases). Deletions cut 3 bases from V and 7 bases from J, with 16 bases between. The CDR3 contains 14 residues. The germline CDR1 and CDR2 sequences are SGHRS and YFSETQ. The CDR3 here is CASSSTGALGTQYF. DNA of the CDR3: TGCGCCAGCAGCTCAACAGGAGCCTTGGGGACCCAGTACTTC. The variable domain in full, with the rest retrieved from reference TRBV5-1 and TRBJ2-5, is KAGVTQTPRYLIKTRGQQVTLSCSPISGHRSVSWYQQTPGQGLQFLFEYFSETQRNKGNFPGRFSGRQFSNSRSEMNVSTLELGDSALYLCASSSTGALGTQYFGPGTRLLVL.

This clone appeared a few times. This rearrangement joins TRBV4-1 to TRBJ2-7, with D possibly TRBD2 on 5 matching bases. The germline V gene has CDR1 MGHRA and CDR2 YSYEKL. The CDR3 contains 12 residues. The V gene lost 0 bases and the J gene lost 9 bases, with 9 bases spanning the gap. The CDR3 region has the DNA TGCGCCAGCAGCCAAGATGGGAGAACGCAGTACTTC. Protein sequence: CASSQDGRTQYF.

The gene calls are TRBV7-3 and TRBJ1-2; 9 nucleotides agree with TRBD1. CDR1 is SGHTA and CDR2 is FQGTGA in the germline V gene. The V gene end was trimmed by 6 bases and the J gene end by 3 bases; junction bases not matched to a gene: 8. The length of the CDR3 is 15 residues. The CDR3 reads CASRPTGGEDYGYTF. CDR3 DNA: TGTGCCAGCAGACCCACAGGGGGCGAAGACTATGGCTACACCTTC.

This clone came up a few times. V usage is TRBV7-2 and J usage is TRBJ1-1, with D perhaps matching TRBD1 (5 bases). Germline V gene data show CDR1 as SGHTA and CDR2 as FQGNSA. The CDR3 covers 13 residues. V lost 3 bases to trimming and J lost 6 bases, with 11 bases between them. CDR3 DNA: TGTGCCAGCAGCTTCCGACAGCTCGCTGAAGCTTTCTTT. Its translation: CASSFRQLAEAFF.

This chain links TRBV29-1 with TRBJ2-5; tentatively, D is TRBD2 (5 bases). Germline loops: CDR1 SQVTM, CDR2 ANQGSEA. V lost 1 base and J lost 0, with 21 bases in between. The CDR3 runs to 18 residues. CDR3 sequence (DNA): TGCAGCGTTGAAGGCGTGATCGGCATCGGGAATTACCAAGAGACCCAGTACTTC. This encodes CSVEGVIGIGNYQETQYF.

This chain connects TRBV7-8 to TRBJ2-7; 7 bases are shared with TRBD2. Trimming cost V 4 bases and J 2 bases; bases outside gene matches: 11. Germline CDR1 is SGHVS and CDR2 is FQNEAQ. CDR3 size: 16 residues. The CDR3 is CASSSRSSGAPYEQYF. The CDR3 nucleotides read TGTGCCAGCAGCTCAAGGTCCAGCGGGGCCCCCTACGAGCAGTACTTC.

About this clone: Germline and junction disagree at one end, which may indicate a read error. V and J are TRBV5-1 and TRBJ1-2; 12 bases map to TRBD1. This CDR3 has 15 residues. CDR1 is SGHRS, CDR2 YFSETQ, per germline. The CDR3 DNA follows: TGCGCCAGCAGCCCCACCGGGACAGGGGGCTATGGCTACCCCTTC. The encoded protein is CASSPTGTGGYGYPF.

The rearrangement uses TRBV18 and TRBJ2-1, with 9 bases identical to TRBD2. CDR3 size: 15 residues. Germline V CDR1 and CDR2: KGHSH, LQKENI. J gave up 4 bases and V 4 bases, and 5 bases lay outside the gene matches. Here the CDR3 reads CASSQSSGVYNEQFF. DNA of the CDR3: TGTGCCAGCTCACAATCTAGCGGGGTATACAATGAGCAGTTCTTC.

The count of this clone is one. The CDR3 nucleotides are TGTGCCAGTAGTATCCGGGACGGGGGGGCGTACGAGCAGTACTTC. Translating it yields CASSIRDGGAYEQYF. The genes are TRBV19 and TRBJ2-7; TRBD2 matches at 8 bases. This CDR3 contains 15 residues. With 3 bases clipped from V and 4 bases from J, the junction kept 8 bases outside the gene matches. Germline-derived CDR1 and CDR2 are LNHDA and SQIVND (reference sequence).

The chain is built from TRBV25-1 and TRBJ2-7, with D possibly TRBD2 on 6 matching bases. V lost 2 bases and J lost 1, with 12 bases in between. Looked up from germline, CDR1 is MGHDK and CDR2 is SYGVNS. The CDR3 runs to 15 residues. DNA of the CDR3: TGTGCCAGCAGTGAACCCGGGGACTTATCCTACGAGCAGTACTTC. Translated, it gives CASSEPGDLSYEQYF.

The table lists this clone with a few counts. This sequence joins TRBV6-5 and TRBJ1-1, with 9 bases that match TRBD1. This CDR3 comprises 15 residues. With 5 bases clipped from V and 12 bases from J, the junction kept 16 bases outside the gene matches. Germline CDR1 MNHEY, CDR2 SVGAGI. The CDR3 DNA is TGTGCCAGCAGTCGAACGAGGACCGGGACAGGGACGTCTTTCTTT. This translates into CASSRTRTGTGTSFF.

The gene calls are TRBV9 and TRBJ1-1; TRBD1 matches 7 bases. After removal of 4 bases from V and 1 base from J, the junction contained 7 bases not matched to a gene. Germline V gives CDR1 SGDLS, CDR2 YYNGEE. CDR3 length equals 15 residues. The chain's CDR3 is CASSLRQGENTEAFF. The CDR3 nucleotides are TGTGCCAGCAGCTTAAGACAGGGTGAGAACACTGAAGCTTTCTTT.

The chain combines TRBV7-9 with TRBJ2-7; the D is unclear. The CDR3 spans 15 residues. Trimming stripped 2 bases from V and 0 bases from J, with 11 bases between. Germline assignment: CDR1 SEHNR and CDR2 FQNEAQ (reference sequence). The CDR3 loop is CASSLPRNSSYEQYF. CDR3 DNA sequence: TGTGCCAGCAGCTTACCCCGGAACAGCTCCTACGAGCAGTACTTC.

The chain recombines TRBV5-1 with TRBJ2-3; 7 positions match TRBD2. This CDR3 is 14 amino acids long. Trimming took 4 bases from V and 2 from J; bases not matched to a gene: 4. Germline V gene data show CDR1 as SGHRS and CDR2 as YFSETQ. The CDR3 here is CASSPSGNTDTQYF. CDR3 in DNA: TGCGCCAGCAGCCCGAGCGGGAACACAGATACGCAGTATTTT.

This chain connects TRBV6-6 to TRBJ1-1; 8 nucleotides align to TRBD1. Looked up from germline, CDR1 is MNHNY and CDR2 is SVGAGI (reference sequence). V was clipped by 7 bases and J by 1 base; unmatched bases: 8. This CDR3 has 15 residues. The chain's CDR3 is CASTGTGGRNTEAFF. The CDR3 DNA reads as TGTGCCAGCACCGGAACAGGGGGACGGAACACTGAAGCTTTCTTT.

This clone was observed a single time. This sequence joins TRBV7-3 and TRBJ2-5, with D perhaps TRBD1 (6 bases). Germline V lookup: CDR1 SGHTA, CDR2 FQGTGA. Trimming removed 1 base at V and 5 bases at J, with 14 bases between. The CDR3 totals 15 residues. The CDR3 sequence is CASSLMGAVVETQYF. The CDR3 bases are TGTGCCAGCAGCTTAATGGGGGCTGTTGTGGAGACCCAGTACTTC.

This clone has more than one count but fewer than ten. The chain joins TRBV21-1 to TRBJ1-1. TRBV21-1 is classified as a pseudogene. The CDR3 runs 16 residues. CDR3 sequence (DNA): TGTGCCAGCAGCAAAGCCTCGGACGGGATGAACACTGAAGCTTTCTTT. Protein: CASSKASDGMNTEAFF.

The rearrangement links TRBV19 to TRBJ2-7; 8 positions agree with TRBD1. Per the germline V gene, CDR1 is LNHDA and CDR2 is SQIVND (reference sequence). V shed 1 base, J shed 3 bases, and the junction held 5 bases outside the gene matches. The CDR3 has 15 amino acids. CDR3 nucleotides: TGTGCCAGTAGTATAGCAGGGGGCGGCCTCTACGAGCAGTACTTC. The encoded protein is CASSIAGGGLYEQYF.

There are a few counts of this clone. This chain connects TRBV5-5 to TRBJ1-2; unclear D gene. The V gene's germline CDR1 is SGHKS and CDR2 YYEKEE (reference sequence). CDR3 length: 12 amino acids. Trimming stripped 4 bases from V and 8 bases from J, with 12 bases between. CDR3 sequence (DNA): TGTGCCAGCAGCCCCTCAGGTGGAGGCTACACCTTC. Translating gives CASSPSGGGYTF.

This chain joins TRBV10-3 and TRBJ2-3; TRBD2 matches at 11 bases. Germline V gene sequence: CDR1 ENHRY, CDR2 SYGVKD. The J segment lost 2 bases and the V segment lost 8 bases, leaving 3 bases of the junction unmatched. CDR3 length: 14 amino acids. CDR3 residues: CAIQTSGNTDTQYF. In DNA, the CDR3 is TGTGCCATCCAGACTAGCGGGAACACAGATACGCAGTATTTT.

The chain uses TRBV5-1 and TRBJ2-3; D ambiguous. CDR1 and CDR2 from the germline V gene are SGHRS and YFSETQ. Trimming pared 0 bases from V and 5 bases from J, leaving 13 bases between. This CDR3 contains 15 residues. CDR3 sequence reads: CASSLGRHPEDTQYF. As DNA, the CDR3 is TGCGCCAGCAGCTTGGGGCGGCATCCAGAAGATACGCAGTATTTT.

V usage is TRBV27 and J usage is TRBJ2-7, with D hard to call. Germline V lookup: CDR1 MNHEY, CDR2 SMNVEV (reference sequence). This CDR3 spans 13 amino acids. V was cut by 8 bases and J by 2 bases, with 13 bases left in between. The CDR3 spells CASRRGPTYEQYF. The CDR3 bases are TGTGCCAGCCGCCGTGGGCCAACCTACGAGCAGTACTTC.